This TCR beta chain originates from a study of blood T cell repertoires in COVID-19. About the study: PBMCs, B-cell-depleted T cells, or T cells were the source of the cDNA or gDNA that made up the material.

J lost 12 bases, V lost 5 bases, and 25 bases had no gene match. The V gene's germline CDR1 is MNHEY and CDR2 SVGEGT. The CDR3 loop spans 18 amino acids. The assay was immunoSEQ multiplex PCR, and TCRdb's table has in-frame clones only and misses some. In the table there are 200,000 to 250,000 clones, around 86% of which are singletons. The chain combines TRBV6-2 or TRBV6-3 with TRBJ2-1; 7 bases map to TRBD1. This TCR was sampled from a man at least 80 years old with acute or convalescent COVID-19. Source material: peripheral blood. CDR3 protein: CASSLFPRGGKEFSVQFF. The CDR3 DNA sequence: TGTGCCAGCAGTCTATTCCCGAGAGGGGGCAAGGAATTTTCGGTGCAGTTCTTC.